What follows are 19 T cell receptor beta chains derived from one specimen sequenced in a study of blood T cell repertoires in COVID-19. Clones were read by immunoSEQ multiplex PCR, and TCRdb kept only the in-frame ones, dropping some. The sample consists of 430,000 or so clones, roughly 90% of them appearing once. Material: peripheral blood. Receptor source: a man in his late teens or twenties with COVID-19, enrolled during active disease.

The chain combines TRBV9 with TRBJ2-1; D possibly corresponds to TRBD2 (5 bases). The germline gives CDR1 SGDLS, CDR2 YYNGEE. CDR3 length: 15 amino acids. Trimming took 4 bases from V and 7 from J, leaving 18 bases between them. This CDR3 is CASSPTGISGNEQFF. The DNA of the CDR3 is TGTGCCAGCAGCCCCACGGGGATTTCTGGGAATGAGCAGTTCTTC.

V and J are TRBV5-1 and TRBJ1-3; the match to TRBD1 covers 7 bases. The ends lost 0 bases at V and 4 bases at J; junction bases unmatched: 7. The germline V gene encodes CDR1 SGHRS and CDR2 YFSETQ. This CDR3 spans 16 amino acids. The CDR3 nucleotides read TGCGCCAGCAGCTTGGGCCCTACAGGGGACGGAAACACCATATATTTT. As protein: CASSLGPTGDGNTIYF.

The chain joins TRBV21-1 to TRBJ2-7; the table names TRBD2, a call not compared with the DNA. TRBV21-1 is a recognized pseudogene. The CDR3 contains 12 residues. The CDR3 spells CASSKGSREQYF. In DNA, the CDR3 is TGTGCCAGCAGCAAAGGGAGCCGCGAGCAGTACTTC.

The DNA of the CDR3 is TGTGCCAGTAGCCGACCGACCGGGACAGCTAGCACAGATACGCAGTATTTT. Protein sequence: CASSRPTGTASTDTQYF. The rearrangement links TRBV19 to TRBJ2-3; 7 nucleotides agree with TRBD1. CDR3 length equals 17 residues. In germline, CDR1 is LNHDA, CDR2 SQIVND (reference sequence). V shed 6 bases and J 0 bases; nucleotides not matched to a gene: 12.

The rearrangement joins TRBV6-5 to TRBJ1-4; TRBD1 agrees at 8 bases. V lost 10 bases and J lost 8; bases outside the gene matches: 9. In germline, CDR1 is MNHEY, CDR2 SVGAGI. CDR3 length equals 13 residues. CDR3 sequence: CATSGGFREKLFF. For the CDR3, the DNA is TGTGCCACATCAGGGGGCTTTAGAGAAAAACTGTTTTTT.

Concerning this clone: Lacking the conserved final phenylalanine or tryptophan, this CDR3 likely reflects a read error. The limits of the CDR3 on the DNA are not certain, so only TCRdb's listed CDR3 is given. The CDR3 region is CASSLGGVPTSTYI. This rearrangement joins TRBV13 to TRBJ2-7; the table gives TRBD2 as D, unverified against the DNA. The germline CDR1 and CDR2 sequences are PRHDT and FYEKMQ (reference sequence). The CDR3 is 14 residues long, counting both termini.

The chain combines TRBV15 with TRBJ2-2, with 10 bases identical to TRBD2. Unmatched junction bases numbered 25, after V lost 0 bases and J lost 6 bases. Per germline, CDR1 LNHNV and CDR2 YYDKDF (reference sequence). This CDR3 has 23 residues. CDR3 protein: CATSRDHGVHPSGSTRRAGELFF. In DNA, the CDR3 is TGTGCCACCAGCAGAGATCACGGGGTACACCCTAGCGGGAGCACACGCCGGGCCGGGGAGCTGTTTTTT.

This sequence joins TRBV7-9 and TRBJ2-5; D is possibly TRBD1 (6 bases). Trimming removed 5 bases from V and 5 bases from J, with 12 bases in between. The CDR3 sequence is 13 residues long. From germline, CDR1 is SEHNR and CDR2 FQNEAQ (reference sequence). CDR3 residues: CASSPQGRETQYF. The CDR3 coding sequence is TGTGCCAGCAGCCCACAGGGCCGGGAGACCCAGTACTTC.

The chain combines TRBV18 with TRBJ2-1, with 7 bases identical to TRBD1. The CDR3 runs to 13 residues. V was pared by 6 bases and J by 6 bases, with 5 bases of the junction left unmatched. In germline, CDR1 is KGHSH, CDR2 LQKENI. The chain's CDR3 is CASSPDRVNEQFF. The CDR3, as DNA: TGTGCCAGCTCCCCCGACAGGGTCAATGAGCAGTTCTTC. Full variable domain (remainder filled in from reference TRBV18 and TRBJ2-1): NAGVMQNPRHLVRRRGQEARLRCSPMKGHSHVYWYRQLPEEGLKFMVYLQKENIIDESGMPKERFSAEFPKEGPSILRIQQVVRGDSAAYFCASSPDRVNEQFFGPGTRLTVL.

This chain links TRBV3-1 (or the pseudogene TRBV3-2) with TRBJ2-1, with D perhaps matching TRBD2 (6 bases). The CDR3 covers 14 residues. Germline V lookup: CDR1 LGHDT, CDR2 YNNKEL (reference sequence). V was trimmed by 4 bases and J by 4 bases, leaving 11 bases between them. CDR3 sequence: CASSPSGGYNEQFF. The CDR3, as DNA: TGTGCCAGCAGCCCCTCTGGGGGGTACAATGAGCAGTTCTTC.

DNA for the CDR3: TGTGCCAGCTCAGGACAGGGGCGGGAGCAGTACTTC. This encodes CASSGQGREQYF. The chain couples TRBV18 to TRBJ2-7, with 9 bases that match TRBD1. V gave up 5 bases and J gave up 7 bases; unmatched junction bases: 3. The CDR3 consists of 12 residues. Germline CDR1 reads KGHSH; CDR2 reads LQKENI. The full variable domain, completed using reference TRBV18 and TRBJ2-7, is NAGVMQNPRHLVRRRGQEARLRCSPMKGHSHVYWYRQLPEEGLKFMVYLQKENIIDESGMPKERFSAEFPKEGPSILRIQQVVRGDSAAYFCASSGQGREQYFGPGTRLTVT.

This rearrangement joins TRBV3-1 (or the pseudogene TRBV3-2) to TRBJ2-3; D perhaps matches TRBD2 (7 bases). The CDR3 extends over 15 amino acids. In germline, CDR1 is LGHDT, CDR2 YNNKEL (reference sequence). Trimming removed 0 bases at V and 3 bases at J, with 10 bases between. The CDR3 nucleotides are TGTGCCAGCAGCCAAGAAGAGGGGGGGACAGATACGCAGTATTTT. Encoded protein: CASSQEEGGTDTQYF.

This chain uses TRBV9 with TRBJ2-2; D is unclear. CDR3 size: 17 residues. V dropped 3 bases and J dropped 6 bases, with 21 bases sitting between them. CDR1 is SGDLS and CDR2 is YYNGEE in the germline V gene. The CDR3 nucleotides are TGTGCCAGCAGCGCAAGCCCAGACTCGGCGGTCCCCGGGGAGCTGTTTTTT. Translated: CASSASPDSAVPGELFF.

The chain couples TRBV6-6 to TRBJ1-2, with TRBD1 identical over 9 bases. With V trimmed by 6 bases and J by 4 bases, 6 bases remained unmatched. Germline CDR1 reads MNHNY; CDR2 reads SVGAGI (reference sequence). The CDR3 runs to 14 residues. CDR3 residues: CASRGQGRAYGYTF. The CDR3 coding sequence is TGTGCCAGCAGGGGACAGGGAAGAGCCTATGGCTACACCTTC.

J is TRBJ2-3 and V is TRBV11-2; 11 bases fit TRBD2. Germline CDR1 and CDR2: SGHAT and FQNNGV. The CDR3 has 16 residues. Trimming at V came to 3 bases and at J to 4 bases, leaving 6 bases not matched to a gene. The CDR3 nucleotides read TGTGCCAGCAGCTTGACATCGGGACTAGCGGCAGATACGCAGTATTTT. Protein sequence: CASSLTSGLAADTQYF.

The count of this clone is one. The chain carries TRBV3-1 (or the pseudogene TRBV3-2) and TRBJ2-2; TRBD2 aligns across 8 bases. The V and J ends lost 3 bases and 3 bases, in that order; junction bases with no gene match: 9. CDR3 size: 17 residues. Germline-derived CDR1 and CDR2 are LGHDT and YNNKEL (reference sequence). Written as DNA, the CDR3 is TGTGCCAGCAGCCAGTCATCGGGAGGGCCGGACACCGGGGAGCTGTTTTTT. Its translation is CASSQSSGGPDTGELFF.

The chain joins TRBV5-5 to TRBJ2-3; 11 nucleotides match TRBD1. CDR3 size: 16 residues. V trimming: 4 bases; J trimming: 4 bases; junction bases outside the gene matches: 8. CDR1 is SGHKS and CDR2 is YYEKEE in the germline V gene (reference sequence). In nucleotides, the CDR3 is TGTGCCAGCAGCCCCTTCGGGACAGGGGGTTCAGATACGCAGTATTTT. This translates into CASSPFGTGGSDTQYF.

CDR3 loop: CASSLGLASTDTQYF. In DNA form, the CDR3 reads TGTGCCAGCAGCTTAGGACTAGCGAGCACAGATACGCAGTATTTT. The chain has TRBV11-3 and TRBJ2-3, with TRBD2 matching over 8 bases. The CDR3 has 15 residues. Germline CDR1 and CDR2: SGHNT and YENEEA. J gave up 0 bases and V 1 base, and 0 bases lay outside the gene matches.

Remarks on this clone: Other DNA sequences in the same sample also yield this CDR3. The V call is TRBV6-5, the J call TRBJ2-7; possible D gene TRBD1, 7 bases. The germline gives CDR1 MNHEY, CDR2 SVGAGI. There are 11 residues in the CDR3. The V end was cut by 6 bases, the J end by 6 bases, with 9 bases between. The CDR3 coding sequence is TGTGCCAGCAGCCAGGGGGGCGAGCAGTACTTC. Protein sequence: CASSQGGEQYF.